The present T cell receptor (beta chain) was sequenced within a study of CD8 T cells in ankylosing spondylitis. Overall study results and limits: A motif in TCR beta, a set of under ten highly homologous variants, appeared characteristic of ankylosing spondylitis blood. Peripheral blood held disease-linked clones only at relatively low frequency, and these were CD8+. Researchers reportedly found disease-linked clones significantly enriched in matched ankylosing spondylitis synovial fluid.

The CDR3 sequence is 13 residues long. CDR1 is ENHRY and CDR2 is SYGVKD in the germline V gene. J lost 6 bases, V lost 8 bases, and 7 bases had no gene match. With respect to this clonotype: Its antigen is as yet unknown.

In making TCR beta libraries, quantitative 5'-RACE with molecular barcodes was used. MiXCR, run by TCRdb on the 5' RACE reads, gives a single entry per CDR3 protein. The sample records roughly 670,000 distinct CDR3 sequences, around 19% being singletons. The source material was blood, either unsorted or a sorted T cell fraction (not recorded which). The chain recombines TRBV10-3 with TRBJ2-1; 7 bases fit TRBD1. The TCR was taken from a male donor with ankylosing spondylitis. CDR3 nucleotides: TGTGCCATCTGTTGTGGGGACAGCAATGAGCAGTTCTTC. This sequence encodes CAICCGDSNEQFF.